This section outlines one T cell receptor beta chain sequence together with its context. V was pared by 4 bases and J by 4 bases, with 12 bases between. The germline V gene encodes CDR1 SGHRS and CDR2 YFSETQ. CDR3 length equals 14 residues. In the source study's methods: Reference gene primer amplification yielded estimated nucleated cell counts. TCRdb's copy holds only in-frame clones and misses some; the assay was immunoSEQ multiplex PCR. The V and J calls and clone size come from that table; D and trimming were worked out from the DNA. Seen here are under 350,000 clones, about 89% observed once, and the top ten hold about 4.6%. The data are from a study of blood T cell repertoires in COVID-19. Across the whole study: The United States, Italy and Spain provided the acute and convalescent COVID-19 samples. PBMCs, B-cell-depleted T cells, or T cells were the source of the cDNA or gDNA that made up the material.

The rearrangement links TRBV5-1 to TRBJ1-3; D is uncertain. Sequenced input: peripheral blood. The clonotype originates from a man aged 35 to 55 with acute or convalescent COVID-19. The chain's CDR3 is CASSPGVAGNTIYF. The DNA for the CDR3 is TGCGCCAGCAGCCCCGGGGTAGCCGGAAACACCATATATTTT.